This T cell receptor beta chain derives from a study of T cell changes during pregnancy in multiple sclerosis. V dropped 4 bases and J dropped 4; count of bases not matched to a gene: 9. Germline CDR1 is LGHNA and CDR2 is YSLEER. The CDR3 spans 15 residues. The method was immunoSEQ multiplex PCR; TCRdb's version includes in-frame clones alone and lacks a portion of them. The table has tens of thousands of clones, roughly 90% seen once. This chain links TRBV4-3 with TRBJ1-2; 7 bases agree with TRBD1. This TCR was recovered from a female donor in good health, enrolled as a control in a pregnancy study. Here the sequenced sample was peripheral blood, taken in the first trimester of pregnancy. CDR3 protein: CASSPGQWSTYGYTF. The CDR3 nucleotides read TGCGCCAGCAGCCCGGGACAGTGGAGTACCTATGGCTACACCTTC.